This T cell receptor (beta chain) came from a study of cytomegalovirus exposure and HLA in healthy donors. The CDR3 sequence is 16 residues long. The ends were cut back, 4 bases at V and 3 bases at J, with 13 bases in the middle. Germline-derived CDR1 and CDR2 are SGHAT and FQNNGV. While unrecorded immune exposures were likely, the donors were nominally healthy when sampled. The study ran its PCR with 60 Vbeta and 13 Jbeta primers. The protocol was immunoSEQ multiplex PCR, while the TCRdb copy is restricted to in-frame clones and leaves out a portion. This table has fewer than 200,000 clones, around 80% appearing once. Points on this clone: Its antigen is unidentified.

General observations from the study: For presence/absence analyses, sequencing depth was assumed to be roughly uniform across donors. CMV serostatus was the only immune exposure information that was available.

V usage is TRBV11-2 and J usage is TRBJ1-6, with a tentative D call TRBD1 (5 bases). The receptor was derived from a woman aged 50 to 60 in good health and CMV-seropositive. The sequenced material came from PBMCs. The CDR3 loop reads CASSYGTGNYNSPLHF. CDR3 in DNA: TGTGCCAGCAGCTATGGAACAGGCAACTATAATTCACCCCTCCACTTT.